This T cell receptor beta chain was sequenced for a study of vaccination and CD4 T cells after COVID-19. Study details: The authors exposed cells to overlapping spike peptides derived from SARS-CoV-2, HCoV-NL63, HCoV-OC43 and HCoV-229E.

Treatment: approximately nine-day PBMC culture with coronavirus spike peptide pools or control peptides (ViraFEST assay). With V trimmed by 5 bases and J by 0 bases, 10 bases remained unmatched. CDR1 is DFQATT, CDR2 SNEGSKA, per germline (reference sequence). This CDR3 comprises 17 residues. About this clonotype: The target antigen is unknown.

Broader study findings: It was observed that, in convalescent patients, a median approximately 86% of reactive clones arose only post-vaccination.

Sequence data for DNA of cultured CD4+ T cells were generated by the Oncomine TCR Beta short-read assay. Genomic DNA extraction was carried out from cultured CD4+ T cells. MiXCR, run by TCRdb on the PCR reads, gives a single entry per CDR3 protein. The table includes roughly 9,800 distinct CDR3 sequences, under 80% detected once. The source material was CD4+ T cells from blood, cultured in vitro. This sequence originates from a human donor who had recovered from COVID-19. The chain carries TRBV20-1 and TRBJ2-7, with TRBD2 matching over 13 bases. The CDR3 is CSAPGRLAGGSSYEQYF. CDR3 nucleotides: TGCAGTGCTCCCGGTAGACTAGCGGGGGGATCCTCCTACGAGCAGTACTTC.